A selection of T cell receptor beta chains follows, all from one sample in a study of shared clonotypes between healthy human individuals. TCRdb's copy holds only in-frame clones and misses some; the assay was immunoSEQ multiplex PCR. This sample carries under 2,500,000 clones, approximately 96% of them seen once, and the ten largest clones take around 0.13%. Input material: naive CD4+ T cells sorted from blood. The origin of the receptors is a young man in good health. The CDR3 runs from the conserved cysteine through the conserved F or W. A D gene is named only where the DNA matches it firmly. The size of a clone is reported for some rows only, either as once, few or many, or as a class for expanded clones.

.	TRBJ2-7	TRBD1	TRBV18	TGTGCCAGCTCACCACAGACAGGGCCCTACGAGCAGTACTTC	CASSPQTGPYEQYF
.	TRBJ1-2	.	TRBV27	TGTGCCAGCAGCTTGGGGCAGGGACGGGGCTACACCTTC	CASSLGQGRGYTF
.	TRBJ2-7	.	TRBV6-1	TGTGCCAGCAGTGAAACTTTGACAGGACCGTTCTCCTACGAGCAGTACTTC	CASSETLTGPFSYEQYF
.	TRBJ2-3	TRBD1	TRBV29-1	TGCAGCGTTGCCCGGGACAGGGGTCCCACAGATACGCAGTATTTT	CSVARDRGPTDTQYF
.	TRBJ1-2	.	TRBV30	TGTGCCTGGAGTGCAGCGAACTATGGCTACACCTTC	CAWSAANYGYTF
.	TRBJ1-1	.	TRBV12-5	TGTGCTAGTGGTCATCAACAGAACACTGAAGCTTTCTTT	CASGHQQNTEAFF
.	TRBJ2-4	.	TRBV5-6	TGTGCCAGCAGCTTGGTCAGCACAAACATTCAGTACTTC	CASSLVSTNIQYF
.	TRBJ2-7	.	TRBV6-5	TGTGCCAGCAGGACAGGACAGATTCACTCCTACGAGCAGTACTTC	CASRTGQIHSYEQYF
once	TRBJ2-4	.	TRBV2	TGTGCCAGCAGGTCGGCAGTAGCCAAAAACATTCAGTACTTC	CASRSAVAKNIQYF
once	TRBJ2-7	.	TRBV4-2	TGTGCCAGCAGCCAAGACAGGGTTTACGCCTACGAGCAGTACTTC	CASSQDRVYAYEQYF
.	TRBJ1-1	.	TRBV7-9	TGTGCCAGCAGCTTAGGACAGGTGGACACTGAAGCTTTCTTT	CASSLGQVDTEAFF
.	TRBJ2-3	TRBD2	TRBV4-2	TGTGCCAGCAGCCAAGATCGTCCTCTAGCGGGGGGGTCCGGCACAGATACGCAGTATTTT	CASSQDRPLAGGSGTDTQYF
.	TRBJ2-5	TRBD2	TRBV10-1	TGCGCCAGCAGTGAAGGACTAGCCCCTGAGACCCAGTACTTC	CASSEGLAPETQYF
.	TRBJ2-7	TRBD1	TRBV25-1	TGTGCCAGCAGTGGGACAGGGTTGGACGAGCAGTACTTC	CASSGTGLDEQYF
.	TRBJ1-2	TRBD1	TRBV6-5	TGTGCCACCTCAAGGACAGGGAAGGATGGCTACACCTTC	CATSRTGKDGYTF
.	TRBJ1-1	TRBD1	TRBV19	TGTGCCAGTAGTAAGGGGACAGGGATCATGAACACTGAAGCTTTCTTT	CASSKGTGIMNTEAFF
.	TRBJ2-2	TRBD2	TRBV11-2	TGTGCCAGCAGCACGAGCGGGAGGACGAACACCGGGGAGCTGTTTTTT	CASSTSGRTNTGELFF
.	TRBJ1-1	.	TRBV5-4	TGTGCCAGCAGCTCGGGCCTACAGGACCCGGGGACTGAAGCTTTCTTT	CASSSGLQDPGTEAFF
.	TRBJ2-1	TRBD2	TRBV19	TGTGCCAGTGACGACCGGACTAGCGGGAGCTACAATGAGCAGTTCTTC	CASDDRTSGSYNEQFF
.	TRBJ1-2	TRBD1	TRBV4-3	TGCGCCAGCAGCCAAGGCGGGACAGGGGACTATGGCTACACCTTC	CASSQGGTGDYGYTF
once	TRBJ1-5	TRBD1	TRBV4-3	TGCGCCAGCAGCCCAGGGACAGGGGGTCAGCCCCAGCATTTT	CASSPGTGGQPQHF
.	TRBJ1-6	TRBD1	TRBV28	TGTGCCAGCAGATCCGGGACAGCCTATAATTCACCCCTCCACTTT	CASRSGTAYNSPLHF
.	TRBJ2-1	.	TRBV6-5	TGTGCCAGCAGGACAAGGGGTAAAGACAATGAGCAGTTCTTC	CASRTRGKDNEQFF
.	TRBJ1-3	.	TRBV25-1	TGTGCCAGCAGACAGGATTTTGTCGAAGGAAACACCATATATTTT	CASRQDFVEGNTIYF
.	TRBJ1-6	TRBD1	TRBV5-4	TGTGCCAGCAGACGGCAGGGGGCTCTTTCACCCCTCCACTTT	CASRRQGALSPLHF
.	TRBJ2-3	.	TRBV25-1	TGTGCCAGCAGTTCGCGCAGGTCTAGCGATACGCAGTATTTT	CASSSRRSSDTQYF
once	TRBJ1-3	.	TRBV10-3	TGTGCCATCAGTGAGGCGGCCTATTCTGGAAACACCATATATTTT	CAISEAAYSGNTIYF
.	TRBJ1-3	.	TRBV5-1	TGCGCCAGCAGCCCAGGGACCGACTCTGGAAACACCATATATTTT	CASSPGTDSGNTIYF
.	TRBJ1-4	TRBD1	TRBV5-1	TGCGCCAGCAGCGGTGGACAGGCGAAAAATGAAAAACTGTTTTTT	CASSGGQAKNEKLFF
.	TRBJ2-3	.	TRBV5-1	TGCGCCAGCAGCTTGGACGGCTCACGAACAGATACGCAGTATTTT	CASSLDGSRTDTQYF
.	TRBJ2-1	.	TRBV18	TGTGCCAGCTCACGGACCATGGTGGGGAGCGTTCGCAATGAGCAGTTCTTC	CASSRTMVGSVRNEQFF
.	TRBJ1-2	.	TRBV20-1	TGCAGTGCCAGGAGAGGCTATGGCTACACCTTC	CSARRGYGYTF
.	TRBJ2-3	TRBD2	TRBV25-1	TGTGCCAGCAGTGCATCCGCGGGACTAGCGGGCACAGATACGCAGTATTTT	CASSASAGLAGTDTQYF
.	TRBJ2-5	TRBD1	TRBV25-1	TGTGCCAGCAGTGGGGGACAGGGTGCTCAAGAGACCCAGTACTTC	CASSGGQGAQETQYF
.	TRBJ1-5	.	TRBV6-1	TGTGCCAGCATATATTGGGGGAAAAGCGATCAGCCCCAGCATTTT	CASIYWGKSDQPQHF
.	TRBJ2-7	.	TRBV6-6	TGTGCCAGCAGCGACGGTCCCGCCTACGAGCAGTACTTC	CASSDGPAYEQYF
.	TRBJ2-7	.	TRBV19	TGTGCCAGTAGTATTGGCAGGGAGACCACCTACGAGCAGTACTTC	CASSIGRETTYEQYF
.	TRBJ1-3	.	TRBV28	TGTGCCAGCACCAGGCTGGGGTCCCCTGGAAACACCATATATTTT	CASTRLGSPGNTIYF
once	TRBJ1-2	.	TRBV4-3	TGCGCCAGCAGCCAAGATGGATATGGCTACACCTTC	CASSQDGYGYTF
.	TRBJ1-1	.	TRBV27	TGTACCAGCAGTTTATATTGGGGGTCGGAAGCTTTCTTT	CTSSLYWGSEAFF
.	TRBJ1-5	.	TRBV30	TGTGCCTGGAGTGTGGAGGGAAGGGGAAACAATCAGCCCCAGCATTTT	CAWSVEGRGNNQPQHF
once	TRBJ2-3	.	TRBV2	TGTGCCAGCACCAGGGAGCGAACAGATACGCAGTATTTT	CASTRERTDTQYF
.	TRBJ1-2	.	TRBV6-5	TGTGCCAGCAGTTACGGTGGAGGGCGGTATGGCTACACCTTC	CASSYGGGRYGYTF
.	TRBJ1-1	.	TRBV5-1	TGCGCCAGCAGCTCGGGTCCAGCGAACACTGAAGCTTTCTTT	CASSSGPANTEAFF
.	TRBJ2-3	TRBD2	TRBV30	TGTGCCTGTATTTCGAGCGGGGTCACAGATACGCAGTATTTT	CACISSGVTDTQYF
.	TRBJ2-7	.	TRBV18	TGTGCCAGCTCAAAGGACGGGGCCTACGAGCAGTACTTC	CASSKDGAYEQYF
.	TRBJ2-3	.	TRBV29-1	TGCAGCGTTCACCCCGAGAACACAGATACGCAGTATTTT	CSVHPENTDTQYF
.	TRBJ2-3	.	TRBV2	TGTGCCAGCGGTGGGGCTAGCACAGATACGCAGTATTTT	CASGGASTDTQYF
.	TRBJ1-6	.	TRBV2	TGTGCCACCGAAGGACAGAGCTCCTATAATTCACCCCTCCACTTT	CATEGQSSYNSPLHF
.	TRBJ2-7	.	TRBV10-2	TGCGCCAGCAGTGATTGGGACAAACCCTACGAGCAGTACTTC	CASSDWDKPYEQYF
.	TRBJ2-3	.	TRBV6-1	TGTGCCAGCAGCAGGGAAAACACAGATACGCAGTATTTT	CASSRENTDTQYF
.	TRBJ1-3	.	TRBV19	TGTGCCAGTAGTATAGAAGGGCACCTTGGAAACACCATATATTTT	CASSIEGHLGNTIYF
.	TRBJ2-5	.	TRBV6-6	TGTGCCAGCAGTCCTACAGGGTCTCAAGAGACCCAGTACTTC	CASSPTGSQETQYF